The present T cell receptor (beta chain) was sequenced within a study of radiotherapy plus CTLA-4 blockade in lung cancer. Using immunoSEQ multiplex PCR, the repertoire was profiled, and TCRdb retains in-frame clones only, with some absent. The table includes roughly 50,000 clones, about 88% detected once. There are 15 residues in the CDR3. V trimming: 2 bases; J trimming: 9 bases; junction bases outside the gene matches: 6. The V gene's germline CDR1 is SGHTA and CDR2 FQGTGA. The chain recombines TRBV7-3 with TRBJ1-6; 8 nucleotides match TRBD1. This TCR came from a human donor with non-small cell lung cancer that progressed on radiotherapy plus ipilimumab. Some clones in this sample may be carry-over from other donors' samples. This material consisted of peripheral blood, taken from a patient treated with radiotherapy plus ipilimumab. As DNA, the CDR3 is TGTGCCAGCAGCTTACAGCAGGGGGCTGGTTCACCCCTCCACTTT. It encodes CASSLQQGAGSPLHF.